Described below is a single T cell receptor (beta chain) sequence and its context. What it binds is unknown. This specimen comes from a study of T cells after yellow fever vaccination. On the study more broadly: The SMART-Seq v4 Ultra Low Input method served to prepare the low-cell-number fractions. Findings and limits, study-wide: Clonotype sharing between CD4 and CD8 compartments was small. Booster sampling recovered most clones from primary vaccination (around 97% CD4, approximately 88% CD8).

CDR1 is SNHLY, CDR2 FYNNEI, per germline. The CDR3 length is 14 residues. Trimming removed 6 bases from V and 0 bases from J, with 9 bases in between. Making TCR cDNA involved 5'RACE template switching, which added UMIs and a universal primer site. TCRdb reprocessed the 5' RACE reads with MiXCR, giving one entry per CDR3 protein. The sample includes 300,000 to 400,000 distinct CDR3 sequences, 7% to 9% of them seen just once. Here the sequenced sample was PBMCs, taken roughly 47 days after the first yellow fever vaccination. This receptor was obtained from a man aged 18 to 35 who received the YFV17D yellow fever vaccine. The rearrangement uses TRBV2 and TRBJ2-1, with no clear D. CDR3 in amino acids: CASRTWSSYNEQFF. The CDR3 nucleotides are TGTGCCAGCAGGACATGGAGCTCCTACAATGAGCAGTTCTTC.